This T cell receptor beta chain was identified in a study of T-cell memory formation after mild COVID-19. In the study overall: TCR clusters were largely donor specific.

TCRdb redid the calling of the 5' RACE reads with MiXCR, one entry per CDR3 protein. The sample includes tens of thousands of distinct CDR3 sequences, about 21% of them seen just once. CDR3 size: 14 residues. Germline CDR1 and CDR2: MGHRA and YSYEKL. Trimming pared 1 base from V and 6 bases from J, leaving 9 bases between. Ten or more counts support this clonotype. Its antigen is currently unknown. Broader study findings: Some responding clones appeared in pre-infection memory, suggesting cross-reactive memory joined. Proof of SARS-CoV-2 specificity was absent for the second-wave clones that crested on day 37.

The source is an adult who had mild COVID-19 (a few samples of this study predate the infection). Cell type and time point are not known. Material for sequencing was PBMCs or a T cell subset sorted from them (not recorded which). This sequence joins TRBV4-1 and TRBJ1-4; D is ambiguous. In nucleotides, the CDR3 is TGCGCCAGCAGCCAAGGAAGCCGGCATGAAAAACTGTTTTTT. It yields the protein CASSQGSRHEKLFF.